Listed below are T cell receptor beta chains from one sample, sequenced in a study of Graves' ophthalmopathy and Graves' hyperthyroidism. TCRdb reanalysed the multiplex PCR reads using MiXCR and keeps one entry per CDR3 protein. The table records about 390,000 distinct CDR3 sequences, less than 20% of them present only once. Sequenced sample: peripheral blood. The receptors derive from a young woman with stable Graves' hyperthyroidism. CDR3s include the opening cysteine and the closing phenylalanine or tryptophan. D genes are given only for firm matches. Where a row states a size, it is once, few, many or the class of an expanded clone; other rows omit it.

D: TRBD1; length: 15; size: many; V: TRBV27; J: TRBJ2-5; CDR3: CASSSWDRGQETQYF; DNA: TGTGCCAGCAGTTCGTGGGACAGGGGGCAAGAGACCCAGTACTTC
D: -; length: 15; size: -; V: TRBV7-8; J: TRBJ1-5; CDR3: CASSLGTAYNQPQHF; DNA: TGTGCCAGCAGCTTAGGGACAGCTTACAATCAGCCCCAGCATTTT
D: -; length: 13; size: -; V: TRBV27; J: TRBJ2-7; CDR3: CASSLGGAVEQYF; DNA: TGTGCCAGCAGCCTTGGGGGGGCTGTCGAGCAGTACTTC
D: -; length: 12; size: few; V: TRBV19; J: TRBJ1-1; CDR3: CASNPGGTEAFF; DNA: TGTGCCAGCAATCCGGGGGGGACTGAAGCTTTCTTT
D: TRBD1; length: 14; size: once; V: TRBV7-3; J: TRBJ1-1; CDR3: CASSSLTGSAEAFF; DNA: TGTGCCAGCAGCTCATTGACAGGGAGTGCTGAAGCTTTCTTT
D: TRBD1; length: 16; size: many; V: TRBV7-9; J: TRBJ1-5; CDR3: CASSSRHRGLPQPQHF; DNA: TGTGCCAGCAGCTCTAGACACAGGGGGCTGCCTCAGCCCCAGCATTTT
D: -; length: 15; size: many; V: TRBV19; J: TRBJ2-7; CDR3: CASSPFGRQTYEQYF; DNA: TGTGCCAGTAGTCCCTTTGGTCGCCAAACCTACGAGCAGTACTTC
D: -; length: 14; size: many; V: TRBV7-9; J: TRBJ1-1; CDR3: CASSVTGPNTEAFF; DNA: TGTGCCAGCAGCGTTACAGGGCCGAACACTGAAGCTTTCTTT
D: -; length: 17; size: many; V: TRBV7-2; J: TRBJ2-5; CDR3: CASSLGSLDRSKETQYF; DNA: TGTGCCAGCAGCTTAGGCTCCCTAGACAGGAGCAAAGAGACCCAGTACTTC
D: -; length: 14; size: -; V: TRBV20-1; J: TRBJ2-5; CDR3: CSATATSGQETQYF; DNA: TGCAGTGCTACCGCAACTTCAGGGCAAGAGACCCAGTACTTC
D: -; length: 14; size: -; V: TRBV7-8; J: TRBJ2-5; CDR3: CASSSDVIQETQYF; DNA: TGTGCCAGCAGCTCCGACGTCATTCAAGAGACCCAGTACTTC
D: -; length: 13; size: -; V: TRBV6-1; J: TRBJ1-2; CDR3: CASSEGVGYGYTF; DNA: TGTGCCAGCAGTGAAGGGGTAGGCTATGGCTACACCTTC
D: TRBD1; length: 15; size: -; V: TRBV7-8; J: TRBJ1-2; CDR3: CASSLGLGTDYGYTF; DNA: TGTGCCAGCAGCTTAGGACTCGGGACAGATTATGGCTACACCTTC
D: -; length: 13; size: -; V: TRBV18; J: TRBJ2-7; CDR3: CASSPYGRVEQYF; DNA: TGTGCCAGCTCACCATATGGCAGGGTCGAGCAGTACTTC
D: TRBD1; length: 15; size: many; V: TRBV19; J: TRBJ2-7; CDR3: CASSQGAVSSYEQYF; DNA: TGTGCCAGTAGCCAGGGGGCAGTTAGCTCCTACGAGCAGTACTTC
D: -; length: 12; size: many; V: TRBV28; J: TRBJ2-7; CDR3: CASSSPAREQYF; DNA: TGTGCCAGCAGTTCACCGGCCCGCGAGCAGTACTTC
D: TRBD1; length: 13; size: many; V: TRBV19; J: TRBJ2-7; CDR3: CASSTTGDHEQYF; DNA: TGTGCCAGTAGTACGACAGGGGACCACGAGCAGTACTTC
D: -; length: 13; size: many; V: TRBV7-2; J: TRBJ2-5; CDR3: CASSEAAELAQYF; DNA: TGTGCCAGCAGCGAAGCGGCCGAGCTGGCCCAGTACTTC
D: TRBD1; length: 18; size: many; V: TRBV7-7; J: TRBJ1-2; CDR3: CASSLEGTVRITFYGYTF; DNA: TGTGCTAGCAGCTTAGAGGGGACAGTACGGATTACCTTCTATGGCTACACCTTC
D: -; length: 15; size: many; V: TRBV6-5; J: TRBJ1-2; CDR3: CASSYLSRLSYGYTF; DNA: TGTGCCAGCAGTTACTTGTCGCGCCTTAGCTATGGCTACACCTTC
D: -; length: 15; size: many; V: TRBV11-2; J: TRBJ1-1; CDR3: CASSLDGGGRAEAFF; DNA: TGTGCCAGCAGCTTAGATGGGGGCGGAAGGGCTGAAGCTTTCTTT
D: TRBD1; length: 17; size: -; V: TRBV18; J: TRBJ1-2; CDR3: CASSPLSGTGVNYGYTF; DNA: TGTGCCAGCTCACCCCTCTCCGGGACAGGGGTTAACTATGGCTACACCTTC
D: -; length: 16; size: -; V: TRBV15; J: TRBJ1-1; CDR3: CATSAPPGTMNTEAFF; DNA: TGTGCCACCAGCGCACCCCCGGGGACGATGAACACTGAAGCTTTCTTT
D: -; length: 12; size: many; V: TRBV28; J: TRBJ2-7; CDR3: CASTTGVYEQYF; DNA: TGTGCCAGTACTACCGGGGTCTACGAGCAGTACTTC
D: -; length: 14; size: -; V: TRBV6-2/TRBV6-3; J: TRBJ1-2; CDR3: CASRKRQPNYGYTF; DNA: TGTGCCAGCAGAAAACGACAGCCTAACTATGGCTACACCTTC
D: TRBD1; length: 19; size: many; V: TRBV6-4; J: TRBJ1-5; CDR3: CASSDPAGTAKNSNQPQHF; DNA: TGTGCCAGCAGTGACCCGGCCGGGACAGCAAAGAATAGCAATCAGCCCCAGCATTTT
D: TRBD1; length: 19; size: many; V: TRBV2; J: TRBJ1-1; CDR3: CASSLDRAGKVPRGAEAFF; DNA: TGTGCCAGCAGTTTGGACAGGGCGGGGAAGGTCCCAAGAGGGGCTGAAGCTTTCTTT
D: -; length: 15; size: -; V: TRBV20-1; J: TRBJ1-5; CDR3: CSARVGRGHSSPQHF; DNA: TGCAGTGCTAGAGTGGGCAGGGGACATTCTAGCCCCCAGCATTTT
D: -; length: 15; size: -; V: TRBV19; J: TRBJ2-7; CDR3: CASSSYSEGSAEQYF; DNA: TGTGCCAGTAGTTCGTATTCCGAAGGTTCGGCAGAGCAGTACTTC
D: -; length: 14; size: -; V: TRBV14; J: TRBJ1-1; CDR3: CASSQDRAGGDAFF; DNA: TGTGCCAGCAGCCAAGATAGGGCTGGGGGCGACGCTTTCTTT
D: -; length: 13; size: many; V: TRBV2; J: TRBJ1-1; CDR3: CASSSTQNTEAFF; DNA: TGTGCCAGCAGTTCAACGCAGAACACTGAAGCTTTCTTT
D: -; length: 14; size: many; V: TRBV6-2/TRBV6-3; J: TRBJ2-5; CDR3: CASSYGTSAETQYF; DNA: TGTGCCAGCAGTTACGGTACCTCGGCGGAGACCCAGTACTTC
D: -; length: 14; size: -; V: TRBV2; J: TRBJ1-1; CDR3: CASRGDFMNTEAFF; DNA: TGTGCCAGCAGGGGTGACTTCATGAACACTGAAGCTTTCTTT
D: -; length: 12; size: many; V: TRBV10-3; J: TRBJ2-2; CDR3: CAILGNTGELFF; DNA: TGTGCCATCCTAGGGAACACCGGGGAGCTGTTTTTT
D: TRBD1; length: 14; size: many; V: TRBV27; J: TRBJ1-3; CDR3: CASSLTGVGNTIYF; DNA: TGTGCCAGCAGTTTAACAGGGGTTGGAAACACCATATATTTT
D: TRBD1; length: 11; size: many; V: TRBV6-1; J: TRBJ1-1; CDR3: CASRTTGPAFF; DNA: TGTGCCAGCAGGACGACAGGGCCAGCTTTCTTT
D: TRBD1; length: 18; size: many; V: TRBV12-3/TRBV12-4; J: TRBJ1-5; CDR3: CASSLGTGGSLANQPQHF; DNA: TGTGCCAGCAGTTTAGGGACAGGGGGTTCCCTCGCCAATCAGCCCCAGCATTTT